The source of this TCR beta chain is a study of blood T cells in healthy people across ages. Per germline, CDR1 MRHNA and CDR2 SNTAGT. The CDR3 extends over 16 amino acids. The V end lost 4 bases, the J end lost 0 bases, and 14 bases lay between the germline ends. The authors extracted at least 5.5 micrograms of total RNA per sample. It was with a sample-barcoded 5' primer and a J-beta primer mix that a second PCR of about 6 to 12 cycles was run. One entry per CDR3 protein results from TCRdb running MiXCR on the 5' RACE reads. This table has some 640,000 distinct CDR3 sequences, 45% to 50% appearing once. Study-level points and caveats: Strong correlation linked observed beta diversity and percent naive T cells. Higher diversity and more naive CD4+ cells were features of long-lived donors, compared to aged donors.

This clonotype has more than one count but fewer than ten. Its target is not known. Sequencing was done on a sample of blood. The chain joins TRBV6-4 to TRBJ2-3; D may be TRBD2 (5 bases). This TCR was sampled from a woman aged 60 to 75 in good health. CDR3 DNA: TGTGCCAGCAGTGCACTCAGCGGTACTAGCACAGATACGCAGTATTTT. Amino acid sequence: CASSALSGTSTDTQYF.